This TCR beta chain appears in the sequencing data of a study of T cells after posttransplantation cyclophosphamide. Regarding the study as a whole: TRB clonality was highly associated with recipient CMV seropositivity and reactivation. Later post-transplant blood repertoires were often dominated by donor CD8+ memory clones.

Comment on this clone: Its antigen is not identified.

CDR1 and CDR2 from the germline V gene are SGDLS and YYNGEE. This CDR3 region has 19 residues. V shed 0 bases, J shed 3 bases, and the junction held 11 bases outside the gene matches. Assay: immunoSEQ multiplex PCR; the TCRdb copy retains only in-frame clones and omits some. This repertoire shows tens of thousands of clones, 90% found once; its top ten account for over 2%. A marrow graft followed busulfan-fludarabine conditioning, with cyclophosphamide on days +3 and +4. The specimen was PBMCs, collected around 63 days after allogeneic stem cell transplant with posttransplant cyclophosphamide. This receptor was obtained from a male patient aged 60 to 75 who received an allogeneic stem cell transplant from a related donor and was CMV-positive. The graft donor may have given rise to some T cells. V is TRBV9 and J is TRBJ2-5; 13 nucleotides agree with TRBD2. DNA for the CDR3: TGTGCCAGCAGCGTAGAAGGAACGGGACTAGCGGGGCGTAAAGAGACCCAGTACTTC. Translating gives CASSVEGTGLAGRKETQYF.